The rows below give T cell receptor beta chains drawn from one sample of a study of control samples from healthy donors and cancer patients. Only in-frame clones appear in the TCRdb table, and some are missing; sequencing was by immunoSEQ multiplex PCR. Among 150,000 to 200,000 clones, nearly 90% were seen once, and the ten largest hold approximately 1.5%. Sequencing was done on a sample of blood. These receptors were taken from a woman aged 45-59 years in good health. The CDR3 runs from the conserved cysteine through the conserved F or W. The D gene is left open where the match is weak. Some rows have no size entry. The others give once, few or many, or a class for an expanded clone.

d_call	v_call	clone_size	j_call	cdr3_aa	cdr3_nt
TRBD2	TRBV5-1	-	TRBJ2-4	CASSPGLAGGLRNIQYF	TGCGCCAGCAGCCCGGGACTAGCGGGGGGGCTCAGGAACATTCAGTACTTC
TRBD1	TRBV6-2/TRBV6-3	-	TRBJ1-1	CASSEDRAALNTEAFF	TGTGCCAGCAGTGAGGACAGGGCGGCCCTGAACACTGAAGCTTTCTTT
TRBD1	TRBV5-4	-	TRBJ1-3	CASSRQGASASGNTIYF	TGTGCCAGCAGCCGACAGGGGGCTTCAGCATCTGGAAACACCATATATTTT
-	TRBV30	-	TRBJ2-1	CAWSEGGLYNEQFF	TGTGCCTGGAGCGAGGGGGGACTCTACAATGAGCAGTTCTTC
-	TRBV11-2	-	TRBJ2-1	CASSPRTSANEQFF	TGTGCCAGCAGCCCGCGGACTTCGGCGAATGAGCAGTTCTTC
TRBD1	TRBV6-2/TRBV6-3	once	TRBJ1-2	CASSDRGQDGYTF	TGTGCCAGCAGTGACAGGGGGCAAGATGGCTACACCTTC
TRBD1	TRBV6-5	-	TRBJ1-2	CASRTPGTGAYGYTF	TGTGCCAGCAGAACTCCCGGGACAGGGGCATATGGCTACACCTTC
TRBD2	TRBV28	-	TRBJ2-1	CASRAGGGWDEQFF	TGTGCCAGCAGAGCGGGAGGAGGGTGGGATGAGCAGTTCTTC
-	TRBV30	-	TRBJ2-7	CACSGSGYEQYF	TGTGCCTGTTCAGGGAGCGGCTACGAGCAGTACTTC
-	TRBV7-9	few	TRBJ1-1	CASRQMNTEAFF	TGTGCCAGCAGACAGATGAACACTGAAGCTTTCTTT
-	TRBV5-6	-	TRBJ2-3	CASSLFQNTQYF	TGTGCCAGCAGCTTATTTCAGAATACGCAGTATTTT
-	TRBV4-3	-	TRBJ2-5	CASSQDYQETQYF	TGCGCCAGCAGCCAAGACTACCAAGAGACCCAGTACTTC
-	TRBV3-1/TRBV3-2	-	TRBJ2-7	CASSQQGAYEQYF	TGTGCCAGCAGCCAACAGGGAGCCTACGAGCAGTACTTC
TRBD1	TRBV6-5	-	TRBJ1-6	CASSYAHRGGPPLHF	TGTGCCAGCAGTTACGCCCACAGGGGAGGTCCACCCCTCCACTTT
-	TRBV6-2/TRBV6-3	once	TRBJ2-7	CASSYSNRASYEQYF	TGTGCCAGCAGTTACTCGAACAGGGCGTCCTACGAGCAGTACTTC
-	TRBV3-1/TRBV3-2	-	TRBJ1-4	CASSQPTGVNEKLFF	TGTGCCAGCAGCCAACCGACAGGAGTTAATGAAAAACTGTTTTTT
-	TRBV4-1	-	TRBJ2-2	CASSQDSAYTGELFF	TGCGCCAGCAGCCAAGATTCGGCGTACACCGGGGAGCTGTTTTTT
TRBD1	TRBV7-3	-	TRBJ2-3	CASSLGTAQGTQYF	TGTGCCAGCAGCTTAGGGACAGCCCAGGGTACGCAGTATTTT
TRBD2	TRBV5-1	-	TRBJ2-2	CASSLPGLAATGELFF	TGCGCCAGCAGCCTGCCGGGACTAGCGGCTACCGGAGAGCTGTTTTTT
-	TRBV30	-	TRBJ1-6	CAWSEGNSPLHF	TGTGCCTGGAGTGAGGGGAATTCACCCCTCCACTTT
-	TRBV9	-	TRBJ2-3	CASSEGLNVGTDTQYF	TGTGCCAGCAGCGAAGGACTCAATGTGGGCACAGATACACAGTATTTT
TRBD1	TRBV28	-	TRBJ1-5	CASSAGTGGLFVNQPQHF	TGTGCCAGCAGTGCCGGGACAGGGGGCCTTTTCGTCAATCAGCCCCAGCATTTT